This note documents a single T cell receptor beta chain sequence. Its antigen is as yet unknown. These data originate in a study of T cell responses to AZD1222 COVID-19 vaccine. Whole-study findings and limits: Epitopes outside B.1.351 and B.1.1.7 mutated regions reportedly drew nearly half of spike TCRs. Mostly white British, mostly female donors; authors suggested clonal diversity may be underestimated.

This CDR3 region has 14 residues. The ends were cut back, 8 bases at V and 2 bases at J, with 16 bases in the middle. Germline-derived CDR1 and CDR2 are MDHEN and SYDVKM. Clones were read by immunoSEQ multiplex PCR, and TCRdb kept only the in-frame ones, dropping some. This sample yields about 110,000 clones, of which about 85% are seen a single time; about 3.3% belongs to the top ten. This rearrangement joins TRBV28 to TRBJ2-7, with a possible D match to TRBD1 (6 bases). Here the sequenced sample was peripheral blood, taken on day 0 of AZD1222 vaccination. The sequence was collected from an adult in good health. Here the CDR3 reads CASGAGVAAYEQYF. DNA of the CDR3: TGTGCCAGCGGGGCAGGGGTCGCTGCCTACGAGCAGTACTTC.